This T cell receptor beta chain was captured by sequencing in a study of control samples from healthy donors and cancer patients. In germline, CDR1 is SGHRS, CDR2 YFSETQ. Deletions cut 4 bases from V and 4 bases from J, with 14 bases between. This CDR3 is built from 15 residues. TCRdb keeps only in-frame clones here, not all; method: immunoSEQ multiplex PCR. The sample has 57,000 or so clones; 90% are singletons. The chain uses TRBV5-1 and TRBJ1-4; weak D call: TRBD1 (5 bases). The sequenced sample consisted of PBMCs. The clonotype was recovered from a man aged 55-75 years with colorectal cancer. CDR3 loop: CASSQSGTGNEKLFF. DNA for the CDR3: TGCGCCAGCAGCCAATCCGGGACGGGTAATGAAAAACTGTTTTTT.